The 14 T cell receptor beta chains listed next were all sequenced from one sample in a study of blood T cell repertoires in COVID-19. Libraries were prepared by immunoSEQ multiplex PCR; TCRdb keeps only in-frame clonotypes and omits some of them. The profile covers some 270,000 clones, with around 90% appearing a single time and roughly 3% taken by the ten largest. Source material: PBMCs or T cells enriched from blood (not recorded which). These receptors were obtained from a woman in her thirties or forties who had been exposed to COVID-19.

The chain combines TRBV10-3 with TRBJ2-2, with 7 bases fitting TRBD2. CDR1 ENHRY and CDR2 SYGVKD come from the germline V gene. The CDR3 spans 15 residues. After removal of 8 bases from V and 3 bases from J, the junction contained 9 bases not matched to a gene. DNA for the CDR3: TGTGCCATCCGAAAAGGGCTAGCGGACACCGGGGAGCTGTTTTTT. It codes for CAIRKGLADTGELFF.

The rearrangement joins TRBV30 to TRBJ1-2; TRBD1 is a possible D gene (6 bases). Trimming removed 4 bases from V and 4 bases from J, with 19 bases in between. This CDR3 spans 15 amino acids. Germline lookup yields CDR1 GTSNPN and CDR2 SVGIG (reference sequence). The CDR3 coding sequence is TGTGCCTGGATTACGACAGGCAGGGTGCTCTATGGCTACACCTTC. Its translation is CAWITTGRVLYGYTF.

CDR3 DNA: TGTGCCAGCAGCTCCAGGGGGCGGAACACCGGGGAGCTGTTTTTT. It specifies CASSSRGRNTGELFF. This chain uses TRBV5-4 with TRBJ2-2, with 8 bases identical to TRBD1. Looked up from germline, CDR1 is SGHNT and CDR2 is YYREEE (reference sequence). This CDR3 is 15 amino acids long. J lost 1 base, V lost 3 bases, and 2 bases had no gene match.

This chain connects TRBV11-2 to TRBJ2-1; TRBD1 agrees at 10 bases. This CDR3 has 15 residues. The V gene end was trimmed by 0 bases and the J gene end by 9 bases; junction bases not matched to a gene: 5. Germline V gives CDR1 SGHAT, CDR2 FQNNGV. This chain's CDR3 is CASSLERDRGAEQFF. For the CDR3, the DNA is TGTGCCAGCAGCTTAGAAAGGGACAGGGGAGCTGAGCAGTTCTTC.

The chain links TRBV5-5 to TRBJ1-5; 9 nucleotides agree with TRBD1. The V gene's germline CDR1 is SGHKS and CDR2 YYEKEE (reference sequence). CDR3 length equals 15 residues. The ends lost 4 bases at V and 1 base at J; junction bases unmatched: 3. For the CDR3, the DNA is TGTGCCAGCAGCCTAGGACAGGGGAGCAATCAGCCCCAGCATTTT. As protein: CASSLGQGSNQPQHF.

This chain uses TRBV7-2 with TRBJ2-2; 7 bases agree with TRBD1. CDR3 size: 16 residues. The trim removed 5 bases at V and 0 bases at J, leaving 6 bases unmatched. Looked up from germline, CDR1 is SGHTA and CDR2 is FQGNSA. In nucleotides, the CDR3 is TGTGCCAGCAGCAGTCGACAGGGATCGAACACCGGGGAGCTGTTTTTT. Translation gives CASSSRQGSNTGELFF.

The chain has TRBV19 and TRBJ1-6, with 7 bases identical to TRBD1. Trimming removed 7 bases from V and 7 bases from J; junction bases left unmatched: 10. The CDR3 covers 15 residues. In germline, CDR1 is LNHDA, CDR2 SQIVND (reference sequence). In DNA, the CDR3 is TGTGCCAGTACCCTAGGGACAGAGCTGAATTCACCCCTCCACTTT. It specifies CASTLGTELNSPLHF.

The chain joins TRBV12-3 or TRBV12-4 to TRBJ1-2, with 8 nucleotides matching TRBD1. CDR3 length equals 12 residues. Unmatched junction bases numbered 9, after V lost 6 bases and J lost 12 bases. The CDR3 nucleotides are TGTGCCAGCAGCCGAGGACAGGGAAGGGACACCTTC. It encodes CASSRGQGRDTF.

The chain carries TRBV19 and TRBJ1-2, with a weak D call TRBD1 (6 bases). Trimming removed 6 bases from V and 8 bases from J, with 13 bases in between. CDR1 and CDR2 from the germline V gene are LNHDA and SQIVND (reference sequence). The CDR3 is 12 residues long. The chain's CDR3 is CASSRTGNGYTF. The CDR3 coding sequence is TGTGCCAGTAGCCGAACAGGGAACGGCTACACCTTC.

The J gene is TRBJ1-1, the V gene TRBV4-3; D is ambiguous. This CDR3 has 14 residues. CDR1 is LGHNA, CDR2 YSLEER, per germline. Trimming shortened V by 0 bases and J by 0 bases, and 5 bases separated the two germline ends. The chain's CDR3 is CASSQEAMNTEAFF. CDR3 nucleotide sequence: TGCGCCAGCAGCCAAGAAGCGATGAACACTGAAGCTTTCTTT.

J is TRBJ1-1 and V is TRBV4-2, with 7 bases identical to TRBD1. The V gene end was trimmed by 3 bases and the J gene end by 5 bases; junction bases not matched to a gene: 6. This CDR3 has 14 residues. The germline V gene has CDR1 LGHNA and CDR2 YNFKEQ. This CDR3 reads CASSQSSGGTEAFF. CDR3 DNA: TGTGCCAGCAGCCAGTCCTCAGGGGGAACTGAAGCTTTCTTT.

The chain employs TRBV27 and TRBJ2-7; 9 positions match TRBD1. There are 14 residues in the CDR3. The germline gives CDR1 MNHEY, CDR2 SMNVEV (reference sequence). Unmatched junction bases numbered 5, after V lost 6 bases and J lost 2 bases. The CDR3, as DNA: TGTGCCAGCAGGGGGACAGGGAGTCCCTACGAGCAGTACTTC. The encoded protein is CASRGTGSPYEQYF.

The CDR3 nucleotides read TGTGCCAGCAGCTTGGGGACAGGGGCCTACGAGCAGTACTTC. Its protein is CASSLGTGAYEQYF. The chain recombines TRBV7-9 with TRBJ2-7; 10 bases align to TRBD1. CDR1 SEHNR and CDR2 FQNEAQ come from the germline V gene (reference sequence). V lost 3 bases and J lost 2; bases outside the gene matches: 1. The CDR3 sequence is 14 residues long.

This sequence joins TRBV28 and TRBJ2-3, with TRBD1 identical over 8 bases. The germline V gene has CDR1 MDHEN and CDR2 SYDVKM. This CDR3 contains 15 residues. Losses at the gene ends were 8 bases for V and 1 base for J; bases not matched to a gene: 8. The CDR3 loop is CASQSGQVGTDTQYF. For the CDR3, the DNA is TGTGCCAGCCAATCGGGACAGGTCGGCACAGATACGCAGTATTTT.